One sample yielded the 20 T cell receptor beta chains listed below, sequenced in a study of siplizumab effects on memory and regulatory T cells. The method was immunoSEQ multiplex PCR; TCRdb's version includes in-frame clones alone and lacks a portion of them. The table shows 65,000 to 85,000 clones, with 93% occurring only once. Sample: CD8+ T cells sorted from blood. The receptors derive from a human donor in good health.

The gene calls are TRBV12-5 and TRBJ1-4, with D uncertain. Germline values: CDR1 LGHNT, CDR2 FRNRAP. The CDR3 is 13 amino acids. Trimming shortened V by 4 bases and J by 8 bases, and 11 bases separated the two germline ends. The CDR3 loop reads CASGSSLGEKLFF. CDR3 nucleotides: TGTGCTAGTGGTTCGTCACTTGGGGAAAAACTGTTTTTT.

This chain uses TRBV10-1 with TRBJ2-2, with 10 nucleotides matching TRBD2. The germline V gene has CDR1 WNHNN and CDR2 SYGVQD (reference sequence). CDR3 length: 18 amino acids. With 5 bases clipped from V and 3 bases from J, the junction kept 12 bases outside the gene matches. As DNA, the CDR3 is TGCGCCAGCAGTAACGGGCTCGAGCGGGGGGGCTACACCGGGGAGCTGTTTTTT. Its protein is CASSNGLERGGYTGELFF.

The J gene is TRBJ2-1, the V gene TRBV9; a possible D gene is TRBD2 (6 bases). Trimming cost V 3 bases and J 9 bases, with 19 bases left between them. The CDR3 has 15 residues. The germline V gene encodes CDR1 SGDLS and CDR2 YYNGEE. The CDR3 spells CASSAPPSDRGEQFF. The CDR3 DNA reads TGTGCCAGCAGCGCCCCTCCTAGCGATAGAGGTGAGCAGTTCTTC.

J is TRBJ2-7 and V is TRBV5-5, with 7 bases fitting TRBD1. Unmatched junction bases numbered 7, after V lost 5 bases and J lost 5 bases. CDR1 is SGHKS and CDR2 is YYEKEE in the germline V gene (reference sequence). The CDR3 is made up of 13 amino acids. CDR3 bases: TGTGCCAGCAGTCCAACAGGGGCCCACGAGCAGTACTTC. Encoded protein: CASSPTGAHEQYF.

The chain combines TRBV6-1 with TRBJ2-7; D gene unclear. Germline CDR1 MNHNS, CDR2 SASEGT. CDR3 length: 11 residues. Deletions cut 5 bases from V and 0 bases from J, with 2 bases between. CDR3 nucleotide sequence: TGTGCCAGCAGTACCTCCTACGAGCAGTACTTC. Translation gives CASSTSYEQYF.

The rearrangement links TRBV28 to TRBJ2-1; D is unclear. The germline V gene encodes CDR1 MDHEN and CDR2 SYDVKM. V was trimmed by 5 bases and J by 4 bases, leaving 12 bases between them. This CDR3 has 14 amino acids. CDR3 bases: TGTGCCAGCAGTCCCTGGACCGTTTACAATGAGCAGTTCTTC. This translates into CASSPWTVYNEQFF.

This chain joins TRBV5-1 and TRBJ1-1; TRBD1 is a possible D gene (5 bases). The CDR3 spans 18 residues. Germline CDR1 is SGHRS and CDR2 is YFSETQ. The V and J ends lost 5 bases and 0 bases respectively, with 23 bases between them. In nucleotides, the CDR3 is TGCGCCAGCAGGGCCGGACCCGGGACGGACTCCATGAACACTGAAGCTTTCTTT. Translating it yields CASRAGPGTDSMNTEAFF.

This sequence joins TRBV9 and TRBJ1-6; D gene unclear. The CDR3 contains 13 residues. Trimming shortened V by 3 bases and J by 9 bases, and 10 bases separated the two germline ends. From germline, CDR1 is SGDLS and CDR2 YYNGEE. The CDR3 coding sequence is TGTGCCAGCAGCGAGGACGTTGGTTCACCCCTCCACTTT. It yields the protein CASSEDVGSPLHF.

The gene calls are TRBV14 and TRBJ1-3, with 10 bases aligning to TRBD1. The germline V gene has CDR1 SGHDN and CDR2 FVKESK. CDR3 size: 19 residues. V shed 0 bases and J 0 bases; nucleotides not matched to a gene: 8. As DNA, the CDR3 is TGTGCCAGCAGCCAAGATTTGGGGACAGGGGTTTACTCTGGAAACACCATATATTTT. Translating it yields CASSQDLGTGVYSGNTIYF.

This clone was picked up one time. The chain joins TRBV7-8 to TRBJ2-5; 10 nucleotides line up with TRBD2. V lost 2 bases and J lost 5; bases outside the gene matches: 5. This CDR3 region has 15 residues. Per germline, CDR1 SGHVS and CDR2 FQNEAQ. The CDR3 DNA reads as TGTGCCAGCAGCTTAAGCGGGGGGGCCCGGGAGACCCAGTACTTC. Translated: CASSLSGGARETQYF.

This chain links TRBV4-1 with TRBJ2-7, with 8 bases aligning to TRBD2. CDR3 size: 15 residues. V gave up 0 bases and J gave up 3 bases; unmatched junction bases: 4. Germline V CDR1 and CDR2: MGHRA, YSYEKL. As DNA, the CDR3 is TGCGCCAGCAGCCAAGATTCCGGGGGGGTCTACGAGCAGTACTTC. This gives the protein CASSQDSGGVYEQYF.

The J gene is TRBJ2-7, the V gene TRBV9; the match to TRBD2 covers 12 bases. Germline trimming cut 4 bases from V and 7 bases from J; bases unmatched to any gene: 3. Germline V gene lookup returns CDR1 SGDLS and CDR2 YYNGEE. The CDR3 spans 13 residues. In nucleotides, the CDR3 is TGTGCCAGCAGCCCCGGGACTAGCGGGGAGCAGTACTTC. This sequence encodes CASSPGTSGEQYF.

This chain uses TRBV27 with TRBJ2-5, with D perhaps TRBD1 (6 bases). The CDR3 has 13 amino acids. Trimming shortened V by 5 bases and J by 4 bases, and 11 bases separated the two germline ends. Per the germline V gene, CDR1 is MNHEY and CDR2 is SMNVEV (reference sequence). The CDR3 loop is CASSPLGGETQYF. The CDR3 DNA reads as TGTGCCAGCAGTCCCCTAGGGGGAGAGACCCAGTACTTC.

This rearrangement joins TRBV29-1 to TRBJ1-2; no firm D call. The V and J ends lost 4 bases and 4 bases respectively, with 7 bases between them. The CDR3 totals 11 residues. Germline V gene data show CDR1 as SQVTM and CDR2 as ANQGSEA. The CDR3: CSVAPGYGYTF. In DNA form, the CDR3 reads TGCAGCGTTGCCCCGGGCTATGGCTACACCTTC.

Only a few counts were recorded for this clone. The germline gene is not matched at one end of the junction; a read error may be the cause. V and J are TRBV2 and TRBJ1-6, with unresolved D. The germline CDR1 and CDR2 sequences are SNHLY and FYNNEI. The CDR3 totals 12 residues. The CDR3 coding sequence is TGTGCCAGCAGCGAAGTTAATTCACCCCTCCACTTT. Residues: CASSEVNSPLHF.

The chain has TRBV7-7 and TRBJ2-3; TRBD2 matches at 11 bases. There are 16 residues in the CDR3. The germline V gene encodes CDR1 SSHAT and CDR2 FNYEAQ (reference sequence). The J segment lost 0 bases and the V segment lost 5 bases, leaving 4 bases of the junction unmatched. The CDR3 coding sequence is TGTGCCAGCAGCCCCTGGACTAGCGGGAGCACAGATACGCAGTATTTT. The encoded protein is CASSPWTSGSTDTQYF.

V gene TRBV29-1 combines with J gene TRBJ2-7, with no clear D. Trimming took off 6 bases at V and 3 bases at J, with 24 bases between the two ends. Germline V gene data show CDR1 as SQVTM and CDR2 as ANQGSEA. The CDR3 contains 16 residues. Written as DNA, the CDR3 is TGCAGCGTAAGGTCGGCTGAGACCGATTCAGTCTACGAGCAGTACTTC. Translated: CSVRSAETDSVYEQYF.

J is TRBJ1-1 and V is TRBV5-6, with a weak D call TRBD1 (5 bases). With 1 base removed from V and 1 base from J, the gap between germline ends came to 17 bases. The CDR3 runs 17 residues. CDR1 and CDR2 from the germline V gene are SGHDT and YYEEEE. The CDR3 spells CASSLLASRGPNTEAFF. CDR3 nucleotides: TGTGCCAGCAGCTTGTTGGCGTCAAGGGGCCCGAACACTGAAGCTTTCTTT.

The V and J genes are TRBV7-2 and TRBJ2-1; 11 positions agree with TRBD2. Germline V gene sequence: CDR1 SGHTA, CDR2 FQGNSA. The CDR3 is 17 residues long. The J segment lost 4 bases and the V segment lost 2 bases, leaving 7 bases of the junction unmatched. The CDR3 nucleotides are TGTGCCAGCAGCTTACTAGCGGGGGGCCTCGTATACAATGAGCAGTTCTTC. As protein: CASSLLAGGLVYNEQFF. The full variable domain, rest sourced from reference TRBV7-2 and TRBJ2-1, is GAGVSQSPSNKVTEKGKDVELRCDPISGHTALYWYRQSLGQGLEFLIYFQGNSAPDKSGLPSDRFSAERTGGSVSTLTIQRTQQEDSAVYLCASSLLAGGLVYNEQFFGPGTRLTVL.

CDR3 protein: CASSLGTGGEKLFF. In nucleotides, the CDR3 is TGTGCCAGCAGCTTGGGGACAGGGGGCGAAAAACTGTTTTTT. The V gene is TRBV13, the J gene TRBJ1-4, with TRBD1 matching over 12 bases. Per germline, CDR1 PRHDT and CDR2 FYEKMQ (reference sequence). The CDR3 has 14 amino acids. V gave up 3 bases and J gave up 8 bases; unmatched junction bases: 1. Full variable domain (remainder filled in from reference TRBV13 and TRBJ1-4): AAGVIQSPRHLIKEKRETATLKCYPIPRHDTVYWYQQGPGQDPQFLISFYEKMQSDKGSIPDRFSAQQFSDYHSELNMSSLELGDSALYFCASSLGTGGEKLFFGSGTQLSVL.